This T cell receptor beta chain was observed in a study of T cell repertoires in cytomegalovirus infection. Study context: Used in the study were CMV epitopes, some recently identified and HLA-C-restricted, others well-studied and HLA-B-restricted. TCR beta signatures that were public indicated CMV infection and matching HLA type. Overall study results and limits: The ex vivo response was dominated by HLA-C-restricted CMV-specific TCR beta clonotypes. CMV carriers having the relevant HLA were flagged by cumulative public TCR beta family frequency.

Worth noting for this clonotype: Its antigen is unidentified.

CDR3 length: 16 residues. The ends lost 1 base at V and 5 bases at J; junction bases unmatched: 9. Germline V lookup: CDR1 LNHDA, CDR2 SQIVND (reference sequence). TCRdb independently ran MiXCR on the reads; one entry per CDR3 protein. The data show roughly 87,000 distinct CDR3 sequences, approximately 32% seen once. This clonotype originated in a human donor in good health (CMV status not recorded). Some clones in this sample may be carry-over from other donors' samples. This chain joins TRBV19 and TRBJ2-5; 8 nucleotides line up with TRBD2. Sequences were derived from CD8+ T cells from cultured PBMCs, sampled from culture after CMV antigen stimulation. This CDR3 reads CASSIGSGGSFETQYF. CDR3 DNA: TGTGCCAGTAGTATAGGGAGCGGGGGTAGCTTCGAGACCCAGTACTTC.